This T cell receptor (beta chain) was found in a study of T cell changes during pregnancy in multiple sclerosis. This CDR3 is 12 amino acids long. The junction had 3 bases not matched to a gene; V was cut back by 6 bases and J by 6 bases. Germline V gene sequence: CDR1 KGHSH, CDR2 LQKENI. Measured with immunoSEQ multiplex PCR; TCRdb has only the in-frame clones, and not every one. The table has some 40,000 clones, about 89% seen once. The source was CD4+ T cells from peripheral blood mononuclear cells, collected in the third trimester of pregnancy. This TCR derives from a female donor in good health, enrolled as a control in a pregnancy study. The chain combines TRBV18 with TRBJ2-7, with 9 nucleotides matching TRBD1. The CDR3 nucleotides read TGTGCCAGCTCGCCGACAGGGGGCGAGCAGTACTTC. Translated, it gives CASSPTGGEQYF.